This T cell receptor (beta chain) originates from a study of blood T cells in healthy people across ages (dated by TCRdb to 2013 to 2016). Concerning the study at large: In model experiments, roughly one uniquely barcoded TCR beta cDNA molecule per two T cells was captured by template switching. The donors were divided into four age groups: young (average around 17 years), middle-aged (about 40), aged (about 60) and long-lived (82). The study analyzed two additional independent replicas of 1 million unique cDNA reads from the same blood draw for two donors, one aged 18 to 29 and one aged 80 or older. To avoid experimental bias, donors of different ages were distributed randomly across sequencing lanes. The study measured age-related changes in TCR beta repertoire diversity using deep sequencing normalized with unique cDNA molecular identifiers.

Library method: 5' RACE. Instrument on record: Illumina HiSeq 2500. The second PCR ran for roughly 6 to 11 cycles and used a J-beta primer mix along with a sample-barcoded 5' primer. Each TCR beta cDNA molecule received a unique molecular identifier from a template-switch 5' adaptor carrying 12 random nucleotides. Each sample yielded at least 2.5 million CDR3-containing paired-end reads. First-strand cDNA was synthesized from all RNA with the Mint cDNA synthesis kit, primed by a TRBC-specific oligonucleotide. After uracil-DNA glycosylase treatment, a first 18-cycle PCR used universal primers M1SS and BC2_uni_R on all cDNA. Per the original workflow: For normalization, 1 million high-quality reads, each with a distinct molecular identifier, were randomly selected from each sample. Instead of being binned into consensus sequences, reads that shared molecular identifiers were thrown out. MiTCR, run with a Q25 quality threshold and the strictest error-elimination algorithm, handled CDR3 identification, clonotype clustering and error correction. A nonparametric unseen species model with Euler transformation was used to estimate a lower bound on total TCR beta diversity. TCRdb reanalyzed the raw reads on its own, using fastp at Q25 for trimming and MiXCR for clone calling, and kept in-frame beta chains. Every CDR3 protein is listed once, alongside the most common genes and DNA of its rows. These V and J calls originate from TCRdb's pipeline instead of the authors' own analysis. The sample includes some 800,000 distinct CDR3 sequences, with under 55% observed a single time. The top ten clones comprise roughly a fifth of the sample.

CDR1 and CDR2, per the germline V gene, are MNHEY and SVGAGI. The CDR3 spans 17 residues, from the cysteine through the phenylalanine. Only CDR3 DNA remains: 51 bases, in frame from the first base. As for this clonotype: What antigen it recognizes has not been identified. At one end, the junction sequence differs from germline, possibly due to a read error.

Beyond this particular receptor, the publication reports: Observed TCR beta diversity per million T cells fell roughly linearly with age, and a significant reduction was already apparent by age about 43. Bulk unsorted PBMC profiling prevented conclusive comparison of naive and antigen-experienced compartments. The long-lived group showed more naive CD4+ T cells, fewer expanded clones and increased TCR diversity than the aged group, suggesting age selection. There was a strong correlation between observed TCR beta diversity and the percentage of naive T cells measured by flow cytometry. The CMV infection status of donors was not known, potentially confounding age-related changes in expanded clonotypes. Estimates of total diversity based on one million sequenced T cells were considered lower bounds and underestimates.

Donors were 35 to 40 systemically healthy Caucasian individuals from Russia aged roughly 6 to 100 years. Each donor gave 8 to 10 milliliters of peripheral blood, collected into EDTA-treated Vacutainer tubes. Ficoll-Paque density-gradient centrifugation was used to isolate PBMCs, with at least 6.5 million per sample. Trizol reagent was used to extract total RNA from PBMCs, with at least 6 micrograms per sample. Naive CD45RAhigh/CD27high T cell percentages were measured by flow cytometry on a PBMC aliquot from every donor. The sequenced sample was blood. The receptor was derived from a man aged 60-69 years in good health. The sequence is built from TRBV6-5 and TRBJ1-4; there is no confident call for the D gene. At the DNA level, the sequence is TGTGCCAGCAGTTACTCGTGGTCGATGGCAACTAATGAAAAACTGTATTTT. The translation is CASSYSWSMATNEKLYF.